The T cell receptor beta chain described here comes from a study of CD8+CD57+ T cells in acquired aplastic anemia (dated by TCRdb to the late 2010s). For the wider study: A mean of approximately 2.9 ug of DNA, ranging from 0.2 to 27.4 ug, was extracted from sorted CD4+ and CD8+ cells. For healthy donor samples, the average read count was approximately 10 million for CD4+ cells and roughly 12 million for CD8+ cells. Study-wide findings and limitations: CD8+ Simpson's diversity did not differ significantly between patients and healthy controls (P=0.060). About 28 CD8+ CDR3 sequences were found in both patients and controls but appeared to be highly expressed in patients and within the immunodominant clones of the patients.

TCR repertoires of sorted CD4+ and CD8+ blood T cells from severe aplastic anemia patients and healthy subjects were deep-sequenced in the study. Ficoll-Paque density gradient centrifugation was used to isolate peripheral blood mononuclear cells. Before DNA was extracted, CD4+ and CD8+ T cells were sorted using either FACS or magnetic beads. Genomic DNA served as template for TCR beta VDJ combination and CDR3 sequence profiling. An Illumina HiSeq 2000 was used for TCR repertoire sequencing. From the authors' description of their analysis: TRBV/TRBJ rearrangement plots, CDR3 size and DJ length profiles, and Simpson's diversity index were used to assess repertoires. Whichever DNA sequence was most abundant in the deep sequencing data was defined as the immunodominant clone. CDR3 amino acid sequences were screened for sharing across subjects and were compared with published repertoires and the VDJdb database. Starting from the raw public reads, TCRdb applied fastp trimming at Q25, assembled clones with MiXCR and retained in-frame beta chains. All rows with the same CDR3 protein become a single entry with the most common DNA and genes. These V and J calls are TCRdb output, not the study's own analysis. The sample yields 350,000 to 450,000 distinct CDR3 sequences; just under 70% were counted once. The ten largest clones add up to 4% of the sample.

The germline V gene (reference sequence) yields LNHNV for CDR1 and YYDKDF for CDR2. From cysteine to phenylalanine, the CDR3 is 14 amino acids long. Left in the record is the CDR3 DNA by itself, 42 bases read in frame from the first base. On this clonotype itself: Its recognized antigen is unknown. Its ends do not fully match the called genes, so a read error is possible.

Sequenced sample: sorted CD4+, CD8+, or CD8+CD57+ T cells (not recorded which) from PBMCs. This TCR was sampled from a human donor in good health, serving as a control. The chain was built from TRBV15 and TRBJ1-4; TRBD1 might be the D gene, on 6 matching bases. CDR3 sequence: CASSREQGSYELFF. Here is the DNA: TGTGCCAGCAGCAGAGAACAGGGAAGTTATGAACTGTTTTTC.